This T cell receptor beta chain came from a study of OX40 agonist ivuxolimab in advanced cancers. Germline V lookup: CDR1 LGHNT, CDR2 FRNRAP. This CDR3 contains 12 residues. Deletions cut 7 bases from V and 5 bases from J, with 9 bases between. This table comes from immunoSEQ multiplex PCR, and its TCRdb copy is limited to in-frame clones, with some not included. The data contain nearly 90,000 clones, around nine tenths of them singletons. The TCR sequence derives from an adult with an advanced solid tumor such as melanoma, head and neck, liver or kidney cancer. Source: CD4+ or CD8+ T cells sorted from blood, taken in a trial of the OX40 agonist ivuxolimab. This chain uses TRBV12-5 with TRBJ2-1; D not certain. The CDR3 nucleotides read TGTGCTAGTGCCGTCTATGACAATGAGCAGTTCTTC. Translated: CASAVYDNEQFF.